This entry lists 15 T cell receptor beta chains sequenced from one sample in a study of T cell repertoires in cytomegalovirus infection. TCRdb reprocessed the reads via MiXCR and lists one record per CDR3 protein. The table includes about 180,000 distinct CDR3 sequences, roughly 14% detected once. Sequenced sample: PBMCs. Source of these receptors: a human donor in good health (CMV status not recorded). Some clones in this sample may be carry-over from other donors' samples.

This clonotype occurred many times. The chain combines TRBV7-2 with TRBJ1-1; no clear D gene. The V gene lost 5 bases and the J gene lost 1 base, with 11 bases spanning the gap. This CDR3 region has 14 residues. Germline assignment: CDR1 SGHTA and CDR2 FQGNSA. CDR3: CASSLRATNTEAFF. In DNA, the CDR3 is TGTGCCAGCAGCCTAAGGGCGACGAACACTGAAGCTTTCTTT. The full variable domain, its missing parts supplied by reference TRBV7-2 and TRBJ1-1, is GAGVSQSPSNKVTEKGKDVELRCDPISGHTALYWYRQSLGQGLEFLIYFQGNSAPDKSGLPSDRFSAERTGGSVSTLTIQRTQQEDSAVYLCASSLRATNTEAFFGQGTRLTVV.

The chain combines TRBV3-1 with TRBJ1-6; TRBD1 matches 7 bases. Germline CDR1 is LGHDT and CDR2 is YNNKEL (reference sequence). Losses at the gene ends were 4 bases for V and 9 bases for J; bases not matched to a gene: 3. CDR3 length equals 13 residues. The CDR3, as DNA: TGTGCCAGCAGCCGAACAGGGGTTTCACCCCTCCACTTT. Translating gives CASSRTGVSPLHF.

The chain uses TRBV12-3 or TRBV12-4 and TRBJ1-4, with D unclear. The CDR3 length is 17 residues. Trimming took off 5 bases at V and 2 bases at J, with 18 bases between the two ends. For the CDR3, the DNA is TGTGCCAGCAGTCACCATCTGTTAATAGGCACTAATGAAAAACTGTTTTTT. As protein: CASSHHLLIGTNEKLFF.

With regard to this clonotype: A read error may account for a junction end that differs from germline. This chain connects TRBV12-3 or TRBV12-4 to TRBJ2-2; tentative D call: TRBD1 (6 bases). The length of the CDR3 is 14 residues. This CDR3 reads CASSKDSDDGELSF. CDR3 nucleotides: TGTGCCAGCAGCAAGGACAGCGACGACGGGGAGCTGTCTTTT.

This clonotype occurred many times. The chain uses TRBV7-8 and TRBJ1-5, with D perhaps TRBD1 (6 bases). V lost 1 base and J 3 bases, leaving 10 bases between the germline ends. This CDR3 spans 15 amino acids. The germline V gene encodes CDR1 SGHVS and CDR2 FQNEAQ. CDR3 loop: CASSLGSGDNQPQHF. The CDR3 DNA follows: TGTGCCAGCAGCTTAGGCTCAGGGGACAATCAGCCCCAGCATTTT.

Ten or more counts support this clonotype. The chain is built from TRBV7-9 and TRBJ1-1; D may be TRBD1 (6 bases). CDR1 SEHNR and CDR2 FQNEAQ come from the germline V gene (reference sequence). The CDR3 covers 15 residues. Trimming stripped 7 bases from V and 1 base from J, with 16 bases between. The CDR3: CASNFWDTGNTEAFF. The CDR3 nucleotides read TGTGCCAGCAACTTCTGGGACACGGGGAACACTGAAGCTTTCTTT. Using reference TRBV7-9 and TRBJ1-1 for the parts outside the CDR3, the full variable domain is DTGVSQNPRHKITKRGQNVTFRCDPISEHNRLYWYRQTLGQGPEFLTYFQNEAQLEKSRLLSDRFSAERPKGSFSTLEIQRTEQGDSAMYLCASNFWDTGNTEAFFGQGTRLTVV.

Only a few counts were recorded for this clonotype. A junction boundary mismatches the germline segment, possibly from a read error. CDR3 in amino acids: CASSLPVYSEQFF. CDR3 DNA: TGTGCCAGCAGTTTGCCAGTTTACAGTGAGCAGTTCTTC. The rearrangement joins TRBV28 to TRBJ2-1; D is unclear. CDR3 size: 13 residues. Germline CDR1 reads MDHEN; CDR2 reads SYDVKM.

The chain links TRBV20-1 to TRBJ2-1; the D gene is possibly TRBD1 (5 bases). The V and J ends lost 4 bases and 10 bases respectively, with 23 bases between them. The germline V gene encodes CDR1 DFQATT and CDR2 SNEGSKA (reference sequence). The length of the CDR3 is 15 residues. CDR3 sequence: CSATTDRSTVKEQFF. CDR3 nucleotide sequence: TGCAGTGCTACGACCGACAGATCGACGGTAAAGGAGCAGTTCTTC.

This clonotype was counted between two and nine times. V gene TRBV5-1 combines with J gene TRBJ2-2; D could derive from TRBD1 or TRBD2 (5 bases each). Trimming stripped 5 bases from V and 4 bases from J, with 21 bases between. Germline CDR1 and CDR2: SGHRS and YFSETQ. The CDR3 extends over 17 amino acids. CDR3 in amino acids: CASSPDPMRGFTGELFF. The CDR3 nucleotides are TGCGCCAGCAGTCCGGACCCGATGAGGGGATTCACCGGGGAGCTGTTTTTT.

V and J are TRBV12-3 or TRBV12-4 and TRBJ1-1; D might be TRBD1 (5 bases). V gave up 3 bases and J gave up 5 bases, with 13 bases separating them. The CDR3 loop spans 14 amino acids. The CDR3 DNA reads as TGTGCCAGCAGTTTCCCAGGGCGATGGACTGAAGCTTTCTTT. Amino acid sequence: CASSFPGRWTEAFF.

The chain couples TRBV5-6 to TRBJ1-2, with D hard to call. The ends were cut back, 5 bases at V and 2 bases at J, with 22 bases in the middle. CDR3 length: 17 residues. The germline CDR1 and CDR2 sequences are SGHDT and YYEEEE. CDR3 loop: CASSRGGFYGSNYGYTF. In DNA, the CDR3 is TGTGCCAGCAGTCGCGGAGGGTTTTATGGTTCCAACTATGGCTACACCTTC.

This clonotype was picked up many times. The rearrangement uses TRBV29-1 and TRBJ2-1; D might be TRBD2 (6 bases). Germline assignment: CDR1 SQVTM and CDR2 ANQGSEA. Trimming shortened V by 1 base and J by 8 bases, and 9 bases separated the two germline ends. The CDR3 spans 12 residues. The CDR3 here is CSVEGWGDEQFF. The DNA for the CDR3 is TGCAGCGTTGAAGGATGGGGGGATGAGCAGTTCTTC.

This clonotype was seen many times. The chain uses TRBV10-3 and TRBJ2-5; the match to TRBD2 covers 11 bases. The CDR3 covers 18 residues. The J segment lost 3 bases and the V segment lost 3 bases, leaving 12 bases of the junction unmatched. Per germline, CDR1 ENHRY and CDR2 SYGVKD. The CDR3 region is CAISELWLAGGDKETQYF. The CDR3 DNA is TGTGCCATCAGTGAATTGTGGCTAGCGGGAGGAGATAAAGAGACCCAGTACTTC.

The genes are TRBV28 and TRBJ1-2; the D is unclear. The CDR3 has 12 amino acids. CDR1 MDHEN and CDR2 SYDVKM come from the germline V gene. Trimming left V 3 bases short and J 7 bases short, with 9 bases between. This chain's CDR3 is CASSFGHLGYTF. DNA for the CDR3: TGTGCCAGCAGTTTCGGGCACCTTGGCTACACCTTC.

In this sample, this clonotype turned up a few times. V gene TRBV12-3 or TRBV12-4 combines with J gene TRBJ1-1, with D uncertain. The CDR3 runs to 15 residues. V gave up 7 bases and J gave up 10 bases, with 25 bases separating them. Here the CDR3 DNA reads TGTGCCAGCACTAAACCCGGGGAGGGCTCTTATGCAGCTTTCTTT. It is translated as CASTKPGEGSYAAFF.